The 20 T cell receptor beta chains below come from one sample, sequenced in a study of blood T cell repertoires in COVID-19. Clones were read by immunoSEQ multiplex PCR, and TCRdb kept only the in-frame ones, dropping some. This table holds roughly 23,000 clones, more than 85% found once. The sample comprised peripheral blood. The receptor source for this set is a woman in her 70s with active COVID-19.

This clone has only a few counts. The chain joins TRBV2 to TRBJ2-1, with 12 positions matching TRBD2. CDR1 is SNHLY, CDR2 FYNNEI, per germline. V shed 5 bases and J 8 bases; nucleotides not matched to a gene: 7. The CDR3 has 15 amino acids. The CDR3, as DNA: TGTGCCAGCAGTCTGACTAGCGGGAGTGGTTATGAGCAGTTCTTC. Translating gives CASSLTSGSGYEQFF. Together with reference TRBV2 and TRBJ2-1, the CDR3 gives the full variable domain: EPEVTQTPSHQVTQMGQEVILRCVPISNHLYFYWYRQILGQKVEFLVSFYNNEISEKSEIFDDQFSVERPDGSNFTLKIRSTKLEDSAMYFCASSLTSGSGYEQFFGPGTRLTVL.

The rearrangement joins TRBV10-1 to TRBJ2-3; 9 bases are a match to TRBD2. The junction had 9 bases not matched to a gene; V was cut back by 0 bases and J by 2 bases. CDR1 and CDR2 (germline): WNHNN, SYGVQD (reference sequence). The CDR3 spans 18 residues. The CDR3 region is CASSESEFSGSVTDTQYF. The CDR3 DNA is TGCGCCAGCAGTGAGTCCGAGTTTAGCGGGAGTGTCACAGATACGCAGTATTTT.

The chain has TRBV5-6 and TRBJ2-3; TRBD2 is a possible D gene (6 bases). The CDR3 consists of 14 residues. The germline CDR1 and CDR2 sequences are SGHDT and YYEEEE. V dropped 5 bases and J dropped 3 bases, with 13 bases sitting between them. The CDR3 DNA follows: TGTGCCAGCAGGTATCCGGGAGAAACAGATACGCAGTATTTT. Amino acids: CASRYPGETDTQYF.

The CDR3 loop is CASSFPDGGTQYF. The CDR3 nucleotides read TGTGCCAGCAGTTTCCCAGACGGGGGGACCCAGTACTTC. The chain joins TRBV27 to TRBJ2-5; D might be TRBD2 (6 bases). The V end was cut by 3 bases, the J end by 7 bases, with 12 bases between. The length of the CDR3 is 13 residues. Germline V CDR1 and CDR2: MNHEY, SMNVEV (reference sequence).

The chain combines TRBV4-1 with TRBJ2-3; 8 bases are shared with TRBD1. The germline gives CDR1 MGHRA, CDR2 YSYEKL. Unmatched junction bases numbered 7, after V lost 1 base and J lost 4 bases. The CDR3 is made up of 16 amino acids. In DNA, the CDR3 is TGCGCCAGCAGCCAAGGGACAGGGAGGTTAGCAGATACGCAGTATTTT. It is translated as CASSQGTGRLADTQYF.

The chain recombines TRBV13 with TRBJ2-2; 12 bases match TRBD2. Germline lookup yields CDR1 PRHDT and CDR2 FYEKMQ (reference sequence). The CDR3 has 16 amino acids. V lost 2 bases and J lost 8; bases outside the gene matches: 6. CDR3 DNA: TGTGCCAGCAGCTTAACTTTGACTAGCGGGAGAGGGGAGCTGTTTTTT. Residues: CASSLTLTSGRGELFF.

The chain links TRBV5-1 to TRBJ1-2, with TRBD1 identical over 8 bases. Unmatched junction bases numbered 9, after V lost 1 base and J lost 7 bases. Germline loops: CDR1 SGHRS, CDR2 YFSETQ. The CDR3 sequence is 15 residues long. As DNA, the CDR3 is TGCGCCAGCAGCTTGATGACGACAGGGGACGGTGGCTACACCTTC. Amino acid sequence: CASSLMTTGDGGYTF.

This chain connects TRBV29-1 to TRBJ2-1; possible D gene TRBD2, 6 bases. This CDR3 comprises 15 residues. Germline-derived CDR1 and CDR2 are SQVTM and ANQGSEA. V was cut by 1 base and J by 9 bases, with 19 bases left in between. The CDR3 coding sequence is TGCAGCGTTGAAGTAAGGGGCCGGGAGCGTGGTGAGCAGTTCTTC. It specifies CSVEVRGRERGEQFF.

This clone was detected only once. The rearrangement joins TRBV10-1 to TRBJ2-1; 8 bases match TRBD2. With 5 bases clipped from V and 7 bases from J, the junction kept 1 base outside the gene matches. The germline gives CDR1 WNHNN, CDR2 SYGVQD (reference sequence). The CDR3 sequence is 12 residues long. CDR3 nucleotide sequence: TGCGCCAGCAGTACGGGAGGGAATGAGCAGTTCTTC. Translation: CASSTGGNEQFF.

This chain joins TRBV30 and TRBJ1-6; TRBD1 matches at 7 bases. V lost 2 bases, J lost 13 bases, and 2 bases stayed unmatched. CDR3 length equals 11 residues. The V gene's germline CDR1 is GTSNPN and CDR2 SVGIG (reference sequence). The CDR3 nucleotides are TGTGCCTGGAGTACAGGGGATCCCCTCCACTTT. It is translated as CAWSTGDPLHF.

The V call is TRBV6-2 or TRBV6-3, the J call TRBJ2-7; D ambiguous. Germline assignment: CDR1 MNHEY and CDR2 SVGEGT. The V and J ends lost 2 bases and 9 bases respectively, with 11 bases between them. This CDR3 contains 12 residues. This chain's CDR3 is CASSYESLGQYF. In nucleotides, the CDR3 is TGTGCCAGCAGTTACGAATCACTCGGGCAGTACTTC.

The J gene is TRBJ2-3, the V gene TRBV30; D unresolved. The CDR3 runs to 14 residues. Trimming removed 0 bases from V and 2 bases from J, with 9 bases in between. Germline values: CDR1 GTSNPN, CDR2 SVGIG (reference sequence). The CDR3 here is CAWSVSETTDTQYF. The DNA of the CDR3 is TGTGCCTGGAGTGTTTCGGAGACCACAGATACGCAGTATTTT.

In this sample, this clone turned up once. The chain is built from TRBV28 and TRBJ1-1; 7 nucleotides line up with TRBD1. The CDR3 runs to 15 residues. Germline lookup yields CDR1 MDHEN and CDR2 SYDVKM. V shed 7 bases and J 0 bases; nucleotides not matched to a gene: 8. The chain's CDR3 is CASTLGGQLNTEAFF. CDR3 DNA sequence: TGTGCCAGCACCCTTGGGGGACAGCTGAACACTGAAGCTTTCTTT.

This chain joins TRBV11-2 and TRBJ2-1; a possible D gene is TRBD2 (6 bases). The V end lost 5 bases, the J end lost 7 bases, and 18 bases lay between the germline ends. This CDR3 comprises 15 residues. The germline CDR1 and CDR2 sequences are SGHAT and FQNNGV. CDR3 nucleotides: TGTGCCAGCAGCCCCAGAACCGGCGCGGGGAATGAGCAGTTCTTC. Translated, it gives CASSPRTGAGNEQFF. The entire variable domain, with the rest obtained from reference TRBV11-2 and TRBJ2-1, is as follows: EAGVAQSPRYKIIEKRQSVAFWCNPISGHATLYWYQQILGQGPKLLIQFQNNGVVDDSQLPKDRFSAERLKGVDSTLKIQPAKLEDSAVYLCASSPRTGAGNEQFFGPGTRLTVL.

V gene TRBV6-2 or TRBV6-3 combines with J gene TRBJ2-7; TRBD1 might be the D (5 bases). With 2 bases removed from V and 1 base from J, the gap between germline ends came to 6 bases. The CDR3 is 13 amino acids. Germline V gene data show CDR1 as MNHEY and CDR2 as SVGEGT. Here the CDR3 DNA reads TGTGCCAGCAGTTACACAGGTTCCTACGAGCAGTACTTC. It translates to CASSYTGSYEQYF.

This clone has more than one count but fewer than ten. The chain links TRBV27 to TRBJ2-2, with 7 bases lining up with TRBD1. J lost 1 base, V lost 5 bases, and 10 bases had no gene match. The CDR3 loop spans 17 amino acids. Germline V CDR1 and CDR2: MNHEY, SMNVEV (reference sequence). The CDR3 DNA sequence: TGTGCCAGCAGTCCCCAGTACAGGGGTGTGAACACCGGGGAGCTGTTTTTT. Residues: CASSPQYRGVNTGELFF.

The chain couples TRBV27 to TRBJ1-4; D may be TRBD1 (5 bases). V lost 7 bases, J lost 3 bases, and 15 bases lay in between. Germline V gene lookup returns CDR1 MNHEY and CDR2 SMNVEV (reference sequence). The CDR3 consists of 15 residues. The CDR3 nucleotides read TGTGCCAGCACCACGGCGGGGGAAGCTAATGAAAAACTGTTTTTT. Its translation: CASTTAGEANEKLFF.

The J gene is TRBJ2-2, the V gene TRBV11-3, with D tentatively TRBD1 (6 bases). Per the germline V gene, CDR1 is SGHNT and CDR2 is YENEEA. The CDR3 runs to 13 residues. The V end was cut by 6 bases, the J end by 8 bases, with 13 bases between. The CDR3 bases are TGTGCCAGCAGTTACAGGGCAGGTGGGGAGCTGTTTTTT. Residues: CASSYRAGGELFF. Full variable domain (missing parts from reference TRBV11-3 and TRBJ2-2): EAGVVQSPRYKIIEKKQPVAFWCNPISGHNTLYWYLQNLGQGPELLIRYENEEAVDDSQLPKDRFSAERLKGVDSTLKIQPAELGDSAVYLCASSYRAGGELFFGEGSRLTVL.

The chain couples TRBV7-3 to TRBJ2-7; 11 bases line up with TRBD2. The germline CDR1 and CDR2 sequences are SGHTA and FQGTGA. This CDR3 spans 15 amino acids. J lost 2 bases, V lost 4 bases, and 4 bases had no gene match. The CDR3 nucleotides read TGTGCCAGCAGCTCCGTAGCGGGAGGGCCCTACGAGCAGTACTTC. This encodes CASSSVAGGPYEQYF.

This clone was picked up one time. The CDR3 protein is CASSQDPAGGPLSTDTQYF. The DNA for the CDR3 is TGCGCCAGCAGCCAAGATCCAGCGGGAGGGCCCCTAAGCACAGATACGCAGTATTTT. The chain has TRBV4-3 and TRBJ2-3; 10 nucleotides agree with TRBD2. CDR1 and CDR2 from the germline V gene are LGHNA and YSLEER. After removal of 0 bases from V and 0 bases from J, the junction contained 9 bases not matched to a gene. CDR3 length: 19 amino acids.